The sequence of this TCR beta chain was determined in a study of T cells in localized non-small cell lung cancer. J was trimmed by 3 bases and V by 3 bases; bases with no gene match: 9. The CDR3 covers 16 residues. Germline V lookup: CDR1 MGHRA, CDR2 YSYEKL. A note on this clone: Its target is unknown.

Study-level results: Owing to sequencing of a solitary tumor region, heterogeneity cannot be discounted. The highest T cell clonality was in uninvolved adjacent lung, above tumor. Blood T cell density predicted longer survival; adjacent-lung clonality, shorter.

The table came from immunoSEQ multiplex PCR; TCRdb's copy has only in-frame clones and leaves some out. The data show tens of thousands of clones, roughly 89% seen once. The gene calls are TRBV4-1 and TRBJ2-7; 9 bases align to TRBD1. The clonotype comes from a man aged 35 to 69 with stage I squamous cell lung carcinoma. Sequencing used peripheral blood, obtained before any cancer treatment. CDR3 residues: CASSQDGTGRIYEQYF. CDR3 bases: TGCGCCAGCAGCCAGGATGGGACAGGGAGGATCTACGAGCAGTACTTC.